A single sample gave rise to the 10 T cell receptor beta chains below, sequenced in a study of control samples from healthy donors and cancer patients. Produced via immunoSEQ multiplex PCR; TCRdb's table is partial and in-frame only. This table has tens of thousands of clones, 90% appearing once. Sequencing input: blood. The receptors stem from a woman aged 18-29 years in good health.

This sequence joins TRBV9 and TRBJ2-3; 8 bases are a match to TRBD1. CDR3 length equals 18 residues. Germline values: CDR1 SGDLS, CDR2 YYNGEE. The V gene end was trimmed by 3 bases and the J gene end by 6 bases; junction bases not matched to a gene: 18. The CDR3 here is CASSGRTGKGVASDTQYF. The CDR3 DNA follows: TGTGCCAGCAGCGGGAGGACAGGGAAGGGGGTGGCAAGCGATACGCAGTATTTT.

The chain recombines TRBV27 with TRBJ2-7, with 7 bases matching TRBD2. The CDR3 is 14 amino acids. Germline V CDR1 and CDR2: MNHEY, SMNVEV (reference sequence). V was pared by 3 bases and J by 2 bases, with 4 bases of the junction left unmatched. CDR3 residues: CASSLGGGAYEQYF. Here the CDR3 DNA reads TGTGCCAGCAGTTTGGGGGGGGGAGCCTACGAGCAGTACTTC.

The chain links TRBV7-3 to TRBJ1-2; possibly TRBD1 for D (6 bases). This CDR3 is built from 15 residues. In germline, CDR1 is SGHTA, CDR2 FQGTGA. V lost 5 bases, J lost 2 bases, and 15 bases lay in between. CDR3: CASSPNGGQNYGYTF. The CDR3, as DNA: TGTGCCAGCAGCCCGAACGGTGGACAGAACTATGGCTACACCTTC.

The chain joins TRBV19 to TRBJ1-5; TRBD1 is a possible D gene (5 bases). The V and J ends lost 5 bases and 0 bases respectively, with 14 bases between them. The CDR3 runs to 16 residues. Per the germline V gene, CDR1 is LNHDA and CDR2 is SQIVND (reference sequence). In DNA form, the CDR3 reads TGTGCCAGTAGTTCGGAGGGGAGAATTAGCAATCAGCCCCAGCATTTT. This gives the protein CASSSEGRISNQPQHF.

CDR3 DNA: TGTGCCATCGATAAAGACAGGGAAGGGAACTATGGCTACACCTTC. Protein product: CAIDKDREGNYGYTF. The chain carries TRBV21-1 and TRBJ1-2; TRBD1 was called by the table and not checked on the DNA. TRBV21-1 is termed a pseudogene. CDR3 size: 15 residues.

The chain employs TRBV14 and TRBJ2-1; D gene ambiguous. The CDR3 is 15 amino acids. In germline, CDR1 is SGHDN, CDR2 FVKESK. Deletions cut 4 bases from V and 0 bases from J, with 10 bases between. CDR3 sequence: CASSPDLSSYNEQFF. In nucleotides, the CDR3 is TGTGCCAGCAGCCCAGACCTAAGCTCCTACAATGAGCAGTTCTTC.

The chain carries TRBV7-6 and TRBJ1-1, with D hard to call. Trimming cost V 1 base and J 1 base, with 13 bases left between them. This CDR3 has 16 residues. Germline CDR1 SGHVS, CDR2 FNYEAQ. CDR3 amino acids: CASSLESRWGNTEAFF. CDR3 nucleotides: TGTGCCAGCAGCTTAGAGTCACGGTGGGGGAACACTGAAGCTTTCTTT.

This clone appeared a single time. V usage is TRBV9 and J usage is TRBJ1-1, with D perhaps matching TRBD1 (5 bases). Trimming took 6 bases from V and 7 from J, leaving 22 bases between them. CDR1 is SGDLS, CDR2 YYNGEE, per germline. CDR3 length: 15 amino acids. The CDR3, as DNA: TGTGCCAGCACCCCCTACGCCGGGACTGCCGATGAAGCTTTCTTT. This translates into CASTPYAGTADEAFF.

This chain joins TRBV18 and TRBJ2-7; D uncertain. V was trimmed by 3 bases and J by 7 bases, leaving 10 bases between them. Germline CDR1 is KGHSH and CDR2 is LQKENI. The CDR3 runs to 12 residues. CDR3 sequence: CASSPAPGEQYF. DNA of the CDR3: TGTGCCAGCTCACCGGCCCCCGGGGAGCAGTACTTC.

The chain employs TRBV5-8 and TRBJ1-2; TRBD1 agrees at 7 bases. After removal of 4 bases from V and 3 bases from J, the junction contained 3 bases not matched to a gene. The germline V gene encodes CDR1 SGHTS and CDR2 YDEGEE. The CDR3 length is 13 residues. In DNA form, the CDR3 reads TGTGCCAGCAGCCGTACAGGGGACTATGGCTACACCTTC. Encoded protein: CASSRTGDYGYTF.